This is a list of T cell receptor beta chains from one sample in a study of blood T cell repertoires in COVID-19. The repertoire was sequenced with immunoSEQ multiplex PCR; TCRdb's copy has only in-frame clones and lacks some. This sample has under 350,000 clones, with about 89% found just once. Material: peripheral blood. The receptors were gathered from a man aged 45 to 65 with acute or convalescent COVID-19. Both conserved end residues are part of each CDR3. A D gene is named only where the DNA matches it firmly. Clone size appears in some rows only: once, few, many, or a class for an expanded clone.

v_gene: TRBV27; j_gene: TRBJ1-1; d_gene: .; abundance: .; CDR3nt: TGTGCCAGCACTCCAGGTCCGGGGTCGGGTAGGAACACTGAAGCTTTCTTT; CDR3aa: CASTPGPGSGRNTEAFF
v_gene: TRBV27; j_gene: TRBJ1-1; d_gene: .; abundance: once; CDR3nt: TGTGCCAGCAGTCCGGAGGAGGCGGTAGGCGCTTTCTTT; CDR3aa: CASSPEEAVGAFF
v_gene: TRBV12-5; j_gene: TRBJ2-4; d_gene: .; abundance: .; CDR3nt: TGTGCTAGTGGTTTGGCGGGACTTTTAGGGGCCAAAAACATTCAGTACTTC; CDR3aa: CASGLAGLLGAKNIQYF
v_gene: TRBV18; j_gene: TRBJ2-3; d_gene: TRBD1; abundance: .; CDR3nt: TGTGCCAGCTATACAGGGGGTTCCGATACGCAGTATTTT; CDR3aa: CASYTGGSDTQYF
v_gene: TRBV28; j_gene: TRBJ2-1; d_gene: TRBD2; abundance: .; CDR3nt: TGTGCCAACAAAAGAGCCGGGACTAACAATGAGCAGTTCTTC; CDR3aa: CANKRAGTNNEQFF
v_gene: TRBV7-8; j_gene: TRBJ1-1; d_gene: TRBD1; abundance: .; CDR3nt: TGTGCCAGCAGCCTTTACGGACAGGGTCACACTGAAGCTTTCTTT; CDR3aa: CASSLYGQGHTEAFF
v_gene: TRBV24-1; j_gene: TRBJ1-5; d_gene: TRBD1; abundance: few; CDR3nt: TGTGCCACCAGTGAGAATGACAGGGGTCGGAATCAGCCCCAGCATTTT; CDR3aa: CATSENDRGRNQPQHF
v_gene: TRBV3-1/TRBV3-2; j_gene: TRBJ1-1; d_gene: .; abundance: .; CDR3nt: TGTGCCAGCCTTAACAGGGTCAACACTGAAGCTTTCTTT; CDR3aa: CASLNRVNTEAFF
v_gene: TRBV3-1/TRBV3-2; j_gene: TRBJ1-2; d_gene: .; abundance: once; CDR3nt: TGTGCCAGCAGCCTTCCAGGGGTCCCGACGAGCTACACCTTC; CDR3aa: CASSLPGVPTSYTF
v_gene: TRBV29-1; j_gene: TRBJ2-2; d_gene: TRBD2; abundance: once; CDR3nt: TGCAGCGTGACGGGACTAGCGGGGGCCCCCCCCGGGGAGCTGTTTTTT; CDR3aa: CSVTGLAGAPPGELFF
v_gene: TRBV19; j_gene: TRBJ2-3; d_gene: TRBD1; abundance: .; CDR3nt: TGTGCCAGTAGTGGGTACAGGGGGTTGTCAGATACGCAGTATTTT; CDR3aa: CASSGYRGLSDTQYF
v_gene: TRBV19; j_gene: TRBJ2-6; d_gene: .; abundance: .; CDR3nt: TGTGCCAGTAGTTTCAACTCTGGGGCCAACGTCCTGACTTTC; CDR3aa: CASSFNSGANVLTF
v_gene: TRBV5-6; j_gene: TRBJ2-6; d_gene: TRBD1; abundance: .; CDR3nt: TGTGCCAGCAGCTGGGGACAGGGGAAGGCTGGGGCCAACGTCCTGACTTTC; CDR3aa: CASSWGQGKAGANVLTF
v_gene: TRBV3-1/TRBV3-2; j_gene: TRBJ2-1; d_gene: .; abundance: once; CDR3nt: TGTGCCAGCAGCCTTAACAATGAGCAGTTCTTC; CDR3aa: CASSLNNEQFF
v_gene: TRBV7-9; j_gene: TRBJ1-2; d_gene: TRBD1; abundance: .; CDR3nt: TGTGCCAGCAGAGACACAGGGGACTATGGCTACACCTTC; CDR3aa: CASRDTGDYGYTF
v_gene: TRBV2; j_gene: TRBJ1-5; d_gene: .; abundance: .; CDR3nt: TGTGCCAGCAGTCAACAACAGGCGACTAGCAATCAGCCCCAGCATTTT; CDR3aa: CASSQQQATSNQPQHF